What follows describes a single T cell receptor beta chain. Its antigen is unidentified. This entry comes from a study of cytomegalovirus exposure and HLA in healthy donors. PCR amplification relied on 60 Vbeta primers (plus 13 Jbeta primers). Produced via immunoSEQ multiplex PCR; TCRdb's table is partial and in-frame only. The sample carries 110,000 to 150,000 clones, around four fifths recorded once. Regarding the study as a whole: The study carried out a later analysis of TCR beta sequences. It associated some 15,000 of them with specific HLA alleles at a false discovery rate of 0.05. Presence/absence analyses assumed roughly uniform sequencing depth across donors, which may not hold. For most subjects, TCR beta sequences were reported to predict HLA-A and HLA-B alleles with accuracy.

The TCR originated in a boy younger than 10 in good health and CMV-seronegative. The sequenced sample consisted of PBMCs.

CDR3 amino acids: CASSVGLAGGDQFF. In nucleotides, the CDR3 is TGTGCCAGCAGCGTAGGACTAGCGGGGGGCGATCAGTTCTTC. V gene TRBV9 combines with J gene TRBJ2-1; 13 bases map to TRBD2. The V gene's germline CDR1 is SGDLS and CDR2 YYNGEE. The CDR3 runs 14 residues. With V trimmed by 0 bases and J by 13 bases, 4 bases remained unmatched. The full variable domain, completed using reference TRBV9 and TRBJ2-1, is DSGVTQTPKHLITATGQRVTLRCSPRSGDLSVYWYQQSLDQGLQFLIQYYNGEERAKGNILERFSAQQFPDLHSELNLSSLELGDSALYFCASSVGLAGGDQFFGPGTRLTVL.